The T cell receptor beta chain described here comes from a study of T cell changes during pregnancy in multiple sclerosis. Germline V lookup: CDR1 SGHNT, CDR2 YYREEE (reference sequence). The CDR3 extends over 15 amino acids. The junction had 7 bases not matched to a gene; V was cut back by 6 bases and J by 3 bases. Produced via immunoSEQ multiplex PCR; TCRdb's table is partial and in-frame only. The sample carries 84,000 or so clones, less than 95% recorded once. The V gene is TRBV5-4, the J gene TRBJ2-3; 10 nucleotides align to TRBD2. Sequences were derived from peripheral blood, sampled in the third trimester of pregnancy. This TCR came from a female donor with multiple sclerosis, enrolled in a pregnancy study. CDR3 DNA: TGTGCCAGCACTTATACTAGCGGGGATACAGATACGCAGTATTTT. Protein product: CASTYTSGDTDTQYF.